These T cell receptor beta chains were read from a single sample in a study of Graves' ophthalmopathy and Graves' hyperthyroidism. TCRdb independently ran MiXCR on the multiplex PCR reads; one entry per CDR3 protein. The sample lists 400,000 to 450,000 distinct CDR3 sequences; more than 20% were seen once. The specimen was peripheral blood. The receptors were sampled from a woman between 18 and 29 years old with stable Graves' hyperthyroidism. Each CDR3 is given with its conserved first and last residue. The order of the fields is V gene, D gene, CDR3 length, clone size, J gene, CDR3 protein, CDR3 DNA. The D gene is left open where the match is weak. Part of the rows lack a size; the others show once, few, many or a class for expanded clones.

v_call: TRBV6-1; d_call: TRBD2; cdr3_length: 17; clone_size: many; j_call: TRBJ2-5; cdr3_aa: CASSDGTSGRLGETQYF; cdr3_nt: TGTGCCAGCAGTGACGGGACTAGCGGGAGGTTAGGGGAGACCCAGTACTTC
v_call: TRBV4-2; d_call: TRBD2; cdr3_length: 15; clone_size: many; j_call: TRBJ2-4; cdr3_aa: CASSQVGLEGNIKYF; cdr3_nt: TGTGCCAGCAGCCAAGTGGGACTAGAGGGGAACATTAAGTACTTC
v_call: TRBV14; d_call: NA; cdr3_length: 19; clone_size: many; j_call: TRBJ1-5; cdr3_aa: CASSPYLFPTVYSNQPQHF; cdr3_nt: TGTGCCAGCAGCCCCTATCTTTTCCCGACGGTGTATAGCAATCAGCCCCAGCATTTT
v_call: TRBV20-1; d_call: NA; cdr3_length: 15; clone_size: many; j_call: TRBJ1-1; cdr3_aa: CSARDPGRTNTEAFF; cdr3_nt: TGCAGTGCTAGAGACCCCGGACGGACTAACACTGAAGCTTTCTTT
v_call: TRBV6-2/TRBV6-3; d_call: TRBD1; cdr3_length: 14; clone_size: many; j_call: TRBJ1-1; cdr3_aa: CASRLGQVYTEAFF; cdr3_nt: TGTGCCAGCAGGTTGGGACAGGTCTACACTGAAGCTTTCTTT
v_call: TRBV20-1; d_call: NA; cdr3_length: 12; clone_size: NA; j_call: TRBJ1-2; cdr3_aa: CSALSKSYGYTF; cdr3_nt: TGCAGTGCGCTCTCAAAGTCCTATGGCTACACCTTC
v_call: TRBV9; d_call: NA; cdr3_length: 15; clone_size: NA; j_call: TRBJ2-7; cdr3_aa: CASSGGGADPYEQYF; cdr3_nt: TGTGCCAGCAGCGGAGGTGGGGCGGACCCCTACGAGCAGTACTTC
v_call: TRBV5-1; d_call: TRBD2; cdr3_length: 14; clone_size: many; j_call: TRBJ2-7; cdr3_aa: CASSYRTSSHEQYF; cdr3_nt: TGCGCCAGCAGCTACAGGACTAGCTCCCACGAGCAGTACTTC
v_call: TRBV11-3; d_call: NA; cdr3_length: 12; clone_size: few; j_call: TRBJ2-7; cdr3_aa: CASSLRGNEQYF; cdr3_nt: TGTGCCAGCAGCCTCCGGGGGAACGAGCAGTACTTC
v_call: TRBV6-1; d_call: NA; cdr3_length: 13; clone_size: many; j_call: TRBJ2-2; cdr3_aa: CASSEKSWGELFF; cdr3_nt: TGTGCCAGCAGTGAAAAATCCTGGGGGGAGCTGTTTTTT
v_call: TRBV20-1; d_call: NA; cdr3_length: 16; clone_size: few; j_call: TRBJ2-7; cdr3_aa: CSASESRRRSSYEQYF; cdr3_nt: TGCAGTGCTAGTGAATCTCGTCGGCGGAGTTCCTACGAGCAGTACTTC